Listed here is a single T cell receptor beta chain. Sequencing used immunoSEQ multiplex PCR; TCRdb keeps in-frame clones, though not all of them. The data show tens of thousands of clones, roughly 90% seen once. This entry comes from a study of OX40 agonist ivuxolimab in advanced cancers. The sequence came from an adult with an advanced solid tumor such as melanoma, head and neck, liver or kidney cancer. Sequenced material: CD4+ or CD8+ T cells sorted from blood, taken in a trial of the OX40 agonist ivuxolimab.

The CDR3: CATTLTDTGELFF. The CDR3 region has the DNA TGTGCCACCACCCTGACAGATACCGGGGAGCTGTTTTTT. The V gene is TRBV15, the J gene TRBJ2-2, with a possible D match to TRBD1 (5 bases). The CDR3 is 13 amino acids. The germline CDR1 and CDR2 sequences are LNHNV and YYDKDF (reference sequence). V was shortened by 7 bases and J by 5 bases, with 11 bases between the two germline ends.